This T cell receptor (beta chain) was recovered during a study of cytotoxic CD8 clonotypes in ibrutinib-treated CLL. On the study more broadly: Partial response occurred in approximately 25 patients and complete response in 2; at median around 66 months, about 14 remained remitted and about twelve progressed. The study recorded mean values of approximately 260,000 productive templates and tens of thousands of productive rearrangements per sample.

Study conclusions and caveats: Clonality was higher at baseline than in age-matched healthy donors and tracked circulating CD8+ T-cell counts. At ibrutinib response, clonality increased, and at progression it declined back toward baseline.

With regard to this clone: The antigen remains undetermined.

The V gene lost 1 base and the J gene lost 7 bases, with 8 bases spanning the gap. The germline V gene has CDR1 SGHVS and CDR2 FNYEAQ. The CDR3 has 13 residues. Produced via immunoSEQ multiplex PCR; TCRdb's table is partial and in-frame only. This sample yields a few hundred thousand clones, of which 70% are seen a single time; roughly 15% belongs to the top ten. The specimen comprised PBMCs, sampled after 24 months of ibrutinib treatment. This chain links TRBV7-6 with TRBJ1-5; TRBD1 might be the D (6 bases). The sequence was collected from a human donor with chronic lymphocytic leukemia. The CDR3 sequence: CASSLGRGQPQHF. CDR3 DNA: TGTGCCAGCAGCTTAGGGAGGGGGCAGCCCCAGCATTTT. Variable domain in full (rest from reference TRBV7-6 and TRBJ1-5): GAGVSQSPRYKVTKRGQDVALRCDPISGHVSLYWYRQALGQGPEFLTYFNYEAQQDKSGLPNDRFSAERPEGSISTLTIQRTEQRDSAMYRCASSLGRGQPQHFGDGTRLSIL.